This T cell receptor (beta chain) comes out of a study of shared clonotypes between healthy human individuals. Sequencing used immunoSEQ multiplex PCR; TCRdb keeps in-frame clones, though not all of them. Of about 230,000 clones listed, 60% to 70% are singletons. Germline lookup yields CDR1 MGHRA and CDR2 YSYEKL. This CDR3 has 15 amino acids. Trimming cost V 4 bases and J 4 bases; bases outside gene matches: 4. This receptor was obtained from a man aged 25-40 years in good health. The sample consisted of memory CD4+ T cells sorted from blood. Documented subset: CD45RA-negative fraction. V and J are TRBV4-1 and TRBJ1-1; the match to TRBD1 covers 12 bases. The CDR3, as DNA: TGCGCCAGCAGCCGACCGGGACAGGGGGCCACTGAAGCTTTCTTT. It specifies CASSRPGQGATEAFF.